This TCR beta chain was captured by sequencing in a study of shared clonotypes between healthy human individuals. Whole-study context: A couple of women and a few men aged 18 to 49 served as donors. Study findings and constraints: Naive CD4 clonotypes overlapped across a few donors at approximately 5%.

Researchers partitioned CD4+ cells into CD45RA+ naive and CD45RA-negative memory subsets. An approximately 210 ng quantity of DNA, tens of thousands of T cell genomes, went into the sorted-subset replicate PCRs. Only in-frame clones appear in the TCRdb table, and some are missing; sequencing was by immunoSEQ multiplex PCR. Of roughly 2,500,000 clones listed, roughly 93% are singletons. As to this clone: Its target is unknown.

From germline, CDR1 is LNHDA and CDR2 SQIVND (reference sequence). The ends lost 5 bases at V and 0 bases at J; junction bases unmatched: 10. The CDR3 consists of 18 residues. This TCR derives from a man younger than 35 in good health. Some clones in this sample may be carry-over from other donors' samples. The rearrangement links TRBV19 to TRBJ2-1; TRBD2 aligns across 10 bases. The sample comprised naive CD4+ T cells from PBMCs. Subset given: CD45RA+ positively selected. CDR3 protein: CASSSGSSGSRSYNEQFF. The DNA of the CDR3 is TGTGCCAGTAGTTCGGGGTCTAGCGGGAGTCGCTCCTACAATGAGCAGTTCTTC.